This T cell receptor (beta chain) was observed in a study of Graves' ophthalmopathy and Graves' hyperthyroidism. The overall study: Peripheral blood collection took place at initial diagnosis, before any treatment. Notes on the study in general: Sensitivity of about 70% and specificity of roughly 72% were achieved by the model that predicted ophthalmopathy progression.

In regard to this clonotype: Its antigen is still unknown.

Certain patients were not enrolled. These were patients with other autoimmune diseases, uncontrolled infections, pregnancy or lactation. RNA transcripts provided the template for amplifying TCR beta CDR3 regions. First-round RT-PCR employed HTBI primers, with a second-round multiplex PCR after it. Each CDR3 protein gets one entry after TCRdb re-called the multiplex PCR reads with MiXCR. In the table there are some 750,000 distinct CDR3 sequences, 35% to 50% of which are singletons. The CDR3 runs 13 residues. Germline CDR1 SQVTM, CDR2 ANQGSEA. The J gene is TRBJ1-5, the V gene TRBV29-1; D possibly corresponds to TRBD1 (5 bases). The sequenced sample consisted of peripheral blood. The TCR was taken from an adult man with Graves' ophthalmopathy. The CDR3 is CRLGDFSNQPQHF. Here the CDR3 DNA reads TGCAGGCTCGGGGACTTCAGCAATCAGCCCCAGCATTTT.